This T cell receptor (beta chain) originates from a study of PD-1 blockade in classical Hodgkin lymphoma. Each of the patients experienced relapse following autologous stem cell transplantation, and their brentuximab vedotin exposure differed. Germline V CDR1 and CDR2: SGHRS, YFSETQ. Trimming took off 2 bases at V and 10 bases at J, with 16 bases between the two ends. CDR3 length equals 14 residues. Only in-frame clones appear in the TCRdb table, and some are missing; sequencing was by immunoSEQ multiplex PCR. The sample holds roughly 19,000 clones, around 84% seen once. This rearrangement joins TRBV5-1 to TRBJ2-1; tentative D call: TRBD2 (6 bases). This receptor was taken from a human donor with classical Hodgkin lymphoma. Sequencing was performed on peripheral blood mononuclear cells (PBMCs), taken at baseline. The CDR3, as DNA: TGCGCCAGCAGCTTTACCCCGGGACTTCAGGAGCAGTTCTTC. Translating it yields CASSFTPGLQEQFF.